Below, 11 T cell receptor beta chains from the same sample are listed, as sequenced in a study of breast tumors, draining lymph nodes, adjacent tissues. TCRdb reprocessed the multiplex PCR reads with MiXCR, giving one entry per CDR3 protein. This repertoire shows 200,000 to 300,000 distinct CDR3 sequences, roughly 30% found once; its top ten account for about 1.2%. Samples came from axillary lymph nodes draining the breast cancer. The specimen sequenced was axillary lymph node tissue. The receptors here all came from a female donor with breast cancer. Some clones in this sample may be carry-over from other donors' samples.

Turning to this clonotype: Since a much larger clone is just one base distant, this may be a read error. The V call is TRBV10-3, the J call TRBJ2-5, with D perhaps matching TRBD1 (6 bases). The CDR3 sequence is 11 residues long. Germline-derived CDR1 and CDR2 are ENHRY and SYGVKD. Trimming pared 5 bases from V and 7 bases from J, leaving 8 bases between. CDR3 coding DNA: TGTGCCATCAGTAAAGGGGGGACCCAGTACTTC. This sequence encodes CAISKGGTQYF.

This clonotype showed up just a few times. J is TRBJ1-3 and V is TRBV30; TRBD1 matches at 9 bases. CDR1 and CDR2 (germline): GTSNPN, SVGIG (reference sequence). This CDR3 is built from 17 residues. V shed 6 bases and J 0 bases; nucleotides not matched to a gene: 12. CDR3 nucleotide sequence: TGTGCCTGCCTACCCAAAGCGGACAGGGGCTCTGGAAACACCATATATTTT. Translation gives CACLPKADRGSGNTIYF.

Of note for this clonotype: A much larger clone differs by one base, so this may be a read error. The chain is built from TRBV6-4 and TRBJ1-2, with D possibly being TRBD1 (5 bases). The germline V gene encodes CDR1 MRHNA and CDR2 SNTAGT. This CDR3 region has 12 residues. The CDR3 bases are TGTGCCGGCAGTGACGGAGGGGTTGGCTACACCTTC. Residues: CAGSDGGVGYTF.

This clonotype was seen repeatedly, ten times or more. Germline and junction disagree at one end, which may indicate a read error. The chain carries TRBV30 and TRBJ1-2; 8 positions agree with TRBD1. Germline CDR1 GTSNPN, CDR2 SVGIG (reference sequence). The CDR3 has 11 residues. CDR3 coding DNA: TGTGCCGGAGAGGCAGGGGGCGCCGACCGATTC. This translates into CAGEAGGADRF.

This clonotype has at least ten counts. V usage is TRBV27 and J usage is TRBJ1-4; D unresolved. Germline-derived CDR1 and CDR2 are MNHEY and SMNVEV (reference sequence). The CDR3 is 11 amino acids. V gave up 8 bases and J gave up 10 bases, with 11 bases separating them. As DNA, the CDR3 is TGTGCCAGCGGATCGTCGGGAAAACTGTTTTTT. Amino acids: CASGSSGKLFF. Looking up the rest from reference TRBV27 and TRBJ1-4 gives the full variable domain: EAQVTQNPRYLITVTGKKLTVTCSQNMNHEYMSWYRQDPGLGLRQIYYSMNVEVTDKGDVPEGYKVSRKEKRNFPLILESPSPNQTSLYFCASGSSGKLFFGSGTQLSVL.

The V and J genes are TRBV6-6 and TRBJ1-1; D is ambiguous. Germline CDR1 reads MNHNY; CDR2 reads SVGAGI (reference sequence). CDR3 length: 13 amino acids. Trimming removed 5 bases from V and 4 bases from J, with 11 bases in between. This CDR3 reads CASSEDVITEAFF. CDR3 nucleotides: TGTGCCAGCAGTGAAGACGTGATCACTGAAGCTTTCTTT.

This clonotype was detected ten times or more. The genes are TRBV5-1 and TRBJ1-2; 7 positions match TRBD1. The CDR3 is 14 amino acids. The ends lost 4 bases at V and 4 bases at J; junction bases unmatched: 7. Germline lookup yields CDR1 SGHRS and CDR2 YFSETQ. CDR3 DNA sequence: TGCGCCAGCAGCCCAGACAGGGCCGGCTATGGCTACACCTTC. This translates into CASSPDRAGYGYTF.

The J gene is TRBJ2-7, the V gene TRBV5-5, with 8 bases lining up with TRBD1. Trimming took 4 bases from V and 4 from J; bases not matched to a gene: 7. CDR1 and CDR2 (germline): SGHKS, YYEKEE (reference sequence). The CDR3 loop spans 14 amino acids. CDR3 residues: CASSRGQALYEQYF. For the CDR3, the DNA is TGTGCCAGCAGCCGGGGACAGGCTTTGTACGAGCAGTACTTC.

This clonotype appeared many times. The chain recombines TRBV11-3 with TRBJ2-6; possibly TRBD1 for D (5 bases). V was trimmed by 4 bases and J by 4 bases, leaving 20 bases between them. CDR3 length: 18 residues. Looked up from germline, CDR1 is SGHNT and CDR2 is YENEEA. CDR3 sequence reads: CASSSDREHFSGANVLTF. The DNA for the CDR3 is TGTGCCAGCAGCTCCGACAGAGAACATTTCTCAGGGGCCAACGTCCTGACTTTC.

This clonotype was observed at least ten times. V and J are TRBV9 and TRBJ2-3, with a weak D call TRBD2 (5 bases). V was trimmed by 3 bases and J by 4 bases, leaving 9 bases between them. The CDR3 is made up of 13 amino acids. The germline V gene encodes CDR1 SGDLS and CDR2 YYNGEE. In nucleotides, the CDR3 is TGTGCCAGCAGCGACGGGAATTCAGATACGCAGTATTTT. Its protein product is CASSDGNSDTQYF.

This clonotype was found a few times. The rearrangement joins TRBV25-1 to TRBJ1-1; no clear D. V was pared by 1 base and J by 5 bases, with 8 bases between. Looked up from germline, CDR1 is MGHDK and CDR2 is SYGVNS. The CDR3 extends over 13 amino acids. Here the CDR3 reads CASSESWGTEAFF. The CDR3 DNA is TGTGCCAGCAGTGAATCTTGGGGAACTGAAGCTTTCTTT.